A single sample is the source of the 16 T cell receptor beta chains below, sequenced in a study of blood T cells in healthy people across ages. Primed by a sample-barcoded 5' primer and a J-beta primer mix, a second PCR proceeded for about 6 to 11 cycles. Using its own MiXCR run on the 5' RACE reads, TCRdb lists one record per CDR3 protein. The repertoire holds 350,000 to 450,000 distinct CDR3 sequences, roughly half seen once, with under 65% in the top ten. The sequenced material came from blood. These receptors were obtained from a man between 60 and 70 years old in good health.

This CDR3 reads CASNWGNEQFF. In DNA form, the CDR3 reads TGTGCCAGCAATTGGGGCAATGAGCAGTTCTTC. The gene calls are TRBV25-1 and TRBJ2-1, with D hard to call. V lost 7 bases and J 6 bases, leaving 7 bases between the germline ends. Germline CDR1 is MGHDK and CDR2 is SYGVNS. There are 11 residues in the CDR3.

The rearrangement uses TRBV12-3 or TRBV12-4 and TRBJ2-7; D perhaps matches TRBD1 (6 bases). V was clipped by 3 bases and J by 4 bases, with 16 bases between them. This CDR3 region has 15 residues. The CDR3 bases are TGTGCCAGCAGTTTGCACAGGGTTGTAGAGTACGAGCAGTACTTC. Translating gives CASSLHRVVEYEQYF.

This clonotype was found once. In DNA form, the CDR3 reads TGTGCCAGCAGCCCGTCGGGCATGCCGGCCTATGGCTACACCTTC. It encodes CASSPSGMPAYGYTF. The V and J genes are TRBV7-9 and TRBJ1-2; D call uncertain. V shed 5 bases and J shed 4 bases, with 17 bases lying between them. CDR3 length equals 15 residues. Germline loops: CDR1 SEHNR, CDR2 FQNEAQ (reference sequence).

This chain joins TRBV6-6 and TRBJ1-2; D is ambiguous. Trimming stripped 0 bases from V and 8 bases from J, with 13 bases between. Germline-derived CDR1 and CDR2 are MNHNY and SVGAGI (reference sequence). This CDR3 has 14 residues. The chain's CDR3 is CASSYSPEVGGYTF. In nucleotides, the CDR3 is TGTGCCAGCAGTTACTCCCCTGAAGTGGGCGGCTACACCTTC.

This clonotype was detected a few times. This chain connects TRBV27 to TRBJ2-5; D possibly corresponds to TRBD1 (5 bases). CDR3 length equals 14 residues. The germline V and J ends were trimmed by 3 bases and 0 bases, with 8 bases remaining between them. Germline values: CDR1 MNHEY, CDR2 SMNVEV (reference sequence). The CDR3 sequence is CASSFIRDQETQYF. DNA for the CDR3: TGTGCCAGCAGTTTCATCAGGGACCAAGAGACCCAGTACTTC.

V and J are TRBV18 and TRBJ2-3; D uncertain. Germline lookup yields CDR1 KGHSH and CDR2 LQKENI. CDR3 length equals 16 residues. V lost 6 bases, J lost 0 bases, and 16 bases lay in between. CDR3 residues: CASSPKSAPSTDTQYF. DNA of the CDR3: TGTGCCAGCTCTCCGAAGTCGGCGCCTAGCACAGATACGCAGTATTTT.

The chain recombines TRBV10-3 with TRBJ2-1, with D maybe TRBD2 (6 bases). The better agreement between TRBJ2-7 and the DNA end casts doubt on the J call. The CDR3 covers 16 residues. Germline V gene lookup returns CDR1 ENHRY and CDR2 SYGVKD. This CDR3 is CAISETPSVSYNEQYF. CDR3 bases: TGTGCCATCAGTGAAACGCCTAGCGTCTCCTACAATGAGCAGTACTTC.

This clonotype showed up just a few times. The chain uses TRBV20-1 and TRBJ1-2; TRBD1 agrees at 8 bases. With V trimmed by 6 bases and J by 8 bases, 8 bases remained unmatched. The CDR3 is 12 residues long. The germline V gene has CDR1 DFQATT and CDR2 SNEGSKA (reference sequence). CDR3 nucleotide sequence: TGCAGTGCGGACAGGGTTCTGGGAGGCTACACCTTC. It is translated as CSADRVLGGYTF.

V is TRBV20-1 and J is TRBJ2-1; 11 bases are a match to TRBD2. V was pared by 2 bases and J by 0 bases, with 3 bases of the junction left unmatched. CDR3 length: 16 amino acids. Looked up from germline, CDR1 is DFQATT and CDR2 is SNEGSKA (reference sequence). CDR3 coding DNA: TGCAGTGCTAGAAGCCTAGCGGGGGGCTCCTACAATGAGCAGTTCTTC. Translating gives CSARSLAGGSYNEQFF.

The chain links TRBV4-1 to TRBJ1-1; D uncertain. Germline CDR1 is MGHRA and CDR2 is YSYEKL. The ends were cut back, 1 base at V and 0 bases at J, with 12 bases in the middle. CDR3 length equals 16 residues. DNA of the CDR3: TGCGCCAGCAGCCAAGCAGCCAGAATTGTGAACACTGAAGCTTTCTTT. It codes for CASSQAARIVNTEAFF.

As concerns this clonotype: A much larger clonotype is one base distant, so this may be a read error. The chain carries TRBV30 and TRBJ1-2; 8 bases align to TRBD1. This CDR3 region has 15 residues. Per the germline V gene, CDR1 is GTSNPN and CDR2 is SVGIG (reference sequence). The chain's CDR3 is CAWSVGPGGGYGHTF. Here the CDR3 DNA reads TGTGCCTGGAGTGTTGGGCCAGGGGGCGGCTATGGCCACACCTTC.

On this clonotype: One end of the junction does not line up with germline, which may come from a read error. The chain joins TRBV28 to TRBJ2-7; the D is unclear. CDR3 size: 12 residues. Germline V CDR1 and CDR2: MDHEN, SYDVKM. This CDR3 is CASSPLSFEQYF. The CDR3 DNA sequence: TGTGCCAGCAGTCCACTCTCCTTCGAGCAGTACTTC.

This clonotype was detected only a few times. The chain couples TRBV12-2 to TRBJ2-7. TRBV12-2 is a listed pseudogene. This CDR3 is 17 amino acids long. CDR3 protein: CASRPVARTKISYEQYF. DNA for the CDR3: TGTGCAAGTCGCCCGGTAGCACGGACCAAAATAAGCTACGAGCAGTACTTC.

The rearrangement links TRBV6-1 to TRBJ2-3, with 7 nucleotides matching TRBD2. Germline CDR1 MNHNS, CDR2 SASEGT. This CDR3 is 15 amino acids long. Trimming at V came to 6 bases and at J to 1 base, leaving 7 bases not matched to a gene. CDR3 residues: CASRALAGGTDTQYF. For the CDR3, the DNA is TGTGCCAGCAGAGCCCTGGCGGGGGGCACAGATACGCAGTATTTT.

The chain combines TRBV3-1 with TRBJ2-1; a possible D gene is TRBD2 (6 bases). CDR1 is LGHDT and CDR2 is YNNKEL in the germline V gene (reference sequence). The CDR3 runs 16 residues. V was trimmed by 7 bases and J by 5 bases, leaving 21 bases between them. The CDR3 nucleotides read TGTGCCAGCAACCGGAGAGGCCCGGGACTTAACAATGAGCAGTTCTTC. Translating gives CASNRRGPGLNNEQFF.

This clonotype showed up just a few times. This sequence joins TRBV7-8 and TRBJ2-1; D possibly corresponds to TRBD1 (7 bases). Germline V CDR1 and CDR2: SGHVS, FQNEAQ. The CDR3 is made up of 13 amino acids. V lost 5 bases and J 6 bases, leaving 11 bases between the germline ends. CDR3 DNA: TGTGCCAGCAGCGCGGGACAGTTCAATGAGCAGTTCTTC. Protein product: CASSAGQFNEQFF.